This T cell receptor (beta chain) comes out of a study of CD8+ T cells in alopecia areata. The sequencing template was cDNA reverse transcribed from extracted RNA. TCRdb's table, derived via immunoSEQ multiplex PCR, lists solely in-frame clones and lacks some. The table has 150,000 to 200,000 clones, approximately 55% seen once. There are a few counts of this clone. This CDR3 contains 16 residues. V shed 0 bases, J shed 2 bases, and the junction held 1 base outside the gene matches. Germline CDR1 is LGHNA and CDR2 is YSLEER. Described treatment: oral pan-JAK inhibitor, 5-10 mg twice daily. This TCR derives from a human donor with alopecia areata. The rearrangement uses TRBV4-3 and TRBJ2-1; 10 positions match TRBD2. The source was CD8+ T cells sorted from blood, collected at week 24, from a patient treated with tofacitinib. The DNA of the CDR3 is TGCGCCAGCAGCCAAGAGAGCGGGGGGGCCTACAATGAGCAGTTCTTC. Translated, it gives CASSQESGGAYNEQFF.